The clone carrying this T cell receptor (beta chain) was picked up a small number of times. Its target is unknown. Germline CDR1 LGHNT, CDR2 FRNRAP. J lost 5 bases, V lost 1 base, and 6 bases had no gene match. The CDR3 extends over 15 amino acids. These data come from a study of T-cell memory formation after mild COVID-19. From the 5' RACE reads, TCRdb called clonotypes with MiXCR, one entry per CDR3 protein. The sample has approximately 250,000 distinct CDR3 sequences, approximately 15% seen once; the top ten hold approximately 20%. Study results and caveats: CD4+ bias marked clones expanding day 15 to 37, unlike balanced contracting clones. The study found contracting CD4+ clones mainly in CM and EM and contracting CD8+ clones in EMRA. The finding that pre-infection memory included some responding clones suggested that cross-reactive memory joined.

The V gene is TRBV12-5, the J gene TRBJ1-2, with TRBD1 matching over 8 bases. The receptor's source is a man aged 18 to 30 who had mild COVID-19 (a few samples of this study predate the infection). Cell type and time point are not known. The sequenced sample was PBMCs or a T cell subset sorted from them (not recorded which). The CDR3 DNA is TGTGCTAGTGGTTTGGACGGACAGGGAGGGTATGGCTACACCTTC. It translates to CASGLDGQGGYGYTF.